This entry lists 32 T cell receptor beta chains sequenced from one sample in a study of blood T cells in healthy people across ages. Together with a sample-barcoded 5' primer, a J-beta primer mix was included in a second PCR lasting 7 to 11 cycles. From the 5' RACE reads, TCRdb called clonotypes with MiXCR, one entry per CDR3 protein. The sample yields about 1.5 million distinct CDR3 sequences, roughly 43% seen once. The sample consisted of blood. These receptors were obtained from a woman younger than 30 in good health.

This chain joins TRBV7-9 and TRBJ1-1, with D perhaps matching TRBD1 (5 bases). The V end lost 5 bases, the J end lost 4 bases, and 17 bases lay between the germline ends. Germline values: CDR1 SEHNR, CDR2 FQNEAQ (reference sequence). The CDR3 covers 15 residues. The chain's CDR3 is CASSQSGLRRTEAFF. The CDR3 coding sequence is TGTGCCAGCAGCCAGTCAGGGTTGAGGCGCACTGAAGCTTTCTTT.

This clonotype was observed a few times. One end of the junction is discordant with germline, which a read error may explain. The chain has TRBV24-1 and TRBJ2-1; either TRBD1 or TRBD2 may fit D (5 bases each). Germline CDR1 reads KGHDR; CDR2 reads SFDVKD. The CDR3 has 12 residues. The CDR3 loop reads CATSDGTFEQFF. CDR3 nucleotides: TGTGCTACCAGTGATGGGACCTTTGAGCAGTTCTTC.

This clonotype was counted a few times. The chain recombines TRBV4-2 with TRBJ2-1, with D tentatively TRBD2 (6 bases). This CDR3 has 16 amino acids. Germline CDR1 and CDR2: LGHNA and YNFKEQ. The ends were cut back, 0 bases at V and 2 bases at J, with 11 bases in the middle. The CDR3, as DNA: TGTGCCAGCAGCCAAGATCCGGGAGATGCCTACAATGAGCAGTTCTTC. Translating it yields CASSQDPGDAYNEQFF.

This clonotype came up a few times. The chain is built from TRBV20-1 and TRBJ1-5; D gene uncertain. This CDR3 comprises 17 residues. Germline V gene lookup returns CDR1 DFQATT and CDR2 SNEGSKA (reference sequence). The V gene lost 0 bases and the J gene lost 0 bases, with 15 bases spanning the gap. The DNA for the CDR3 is TGCAGTGCTAGAGATAAAGGTCCGGGTTATAGCAATCAGCCCCAGCATTTT. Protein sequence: CSARDKGPGYSNQPQHF.

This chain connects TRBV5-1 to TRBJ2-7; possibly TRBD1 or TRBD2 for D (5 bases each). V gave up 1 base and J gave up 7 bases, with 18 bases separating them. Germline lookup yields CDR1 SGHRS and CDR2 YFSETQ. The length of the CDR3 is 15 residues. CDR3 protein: CASSLLGDLYNEQYF. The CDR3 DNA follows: TGCGCCAGCAGCTTGTTAGGGGACCTCTACAATGAGCAGTACTTC.

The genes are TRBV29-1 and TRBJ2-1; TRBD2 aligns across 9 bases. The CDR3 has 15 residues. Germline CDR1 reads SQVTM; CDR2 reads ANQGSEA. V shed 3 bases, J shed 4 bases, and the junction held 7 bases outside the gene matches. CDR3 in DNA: TGCAGCGTTGATAGTAGTGCGGGAGGGTACAATGAGCAGTTCTTC. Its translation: CSVDSSAGGYNEQFF.

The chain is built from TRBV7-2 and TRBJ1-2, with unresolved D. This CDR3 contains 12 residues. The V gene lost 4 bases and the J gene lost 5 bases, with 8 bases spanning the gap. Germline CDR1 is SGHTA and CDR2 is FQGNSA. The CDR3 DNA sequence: TGTGCCAGCAGCTCCTATCAGTATGGCTACACCTTC. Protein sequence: CASSSYQYGYTF.

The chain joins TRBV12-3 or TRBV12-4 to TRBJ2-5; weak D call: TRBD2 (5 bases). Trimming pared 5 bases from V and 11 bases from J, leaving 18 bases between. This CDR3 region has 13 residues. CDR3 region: CASSMTTHNEQYF. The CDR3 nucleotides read TGTGCCAGCAGTATGACTACCCACAATGAGCAGTACTTC.

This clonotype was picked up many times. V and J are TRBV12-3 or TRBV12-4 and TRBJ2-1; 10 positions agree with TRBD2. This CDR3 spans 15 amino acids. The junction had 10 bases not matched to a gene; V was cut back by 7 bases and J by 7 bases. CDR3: CASTPGLAGVNEQFF. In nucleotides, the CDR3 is TGTGCCAGCACCCCCGGGCTAGCGGGAGTTAATGAGCAGTTCTTC.

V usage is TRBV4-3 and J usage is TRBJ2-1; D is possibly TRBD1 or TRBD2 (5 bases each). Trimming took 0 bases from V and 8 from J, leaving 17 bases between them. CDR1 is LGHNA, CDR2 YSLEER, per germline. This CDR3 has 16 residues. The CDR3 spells CASSQDYGALVHEQFF. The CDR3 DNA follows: TGCGCCAGCAGCCAAGATTACGGGGCCCTGGTGCATGAGCAGTTCTTC.

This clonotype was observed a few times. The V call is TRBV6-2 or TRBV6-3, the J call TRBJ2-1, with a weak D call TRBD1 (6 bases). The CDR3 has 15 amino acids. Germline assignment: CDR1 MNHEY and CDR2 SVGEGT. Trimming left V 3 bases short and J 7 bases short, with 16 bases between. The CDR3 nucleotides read TGTGCCAGCAGTTATCCTGGGGGCCTTGGGAATGAGCAGTTCTTC. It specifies CASSYPGGLGNEQFF.

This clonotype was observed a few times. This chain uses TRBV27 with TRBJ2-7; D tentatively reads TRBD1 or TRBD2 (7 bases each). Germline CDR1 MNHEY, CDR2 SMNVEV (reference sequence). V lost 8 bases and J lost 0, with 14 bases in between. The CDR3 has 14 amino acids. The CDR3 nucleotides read TGTGCCAGCGGGGGGGGACAGAACTCCTACGAGCAGTACTTC. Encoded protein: CASGGGQNSYEQYF.

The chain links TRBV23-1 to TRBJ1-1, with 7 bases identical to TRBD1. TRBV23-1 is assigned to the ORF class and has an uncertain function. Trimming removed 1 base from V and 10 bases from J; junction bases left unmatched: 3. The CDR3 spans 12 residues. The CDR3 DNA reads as TGCGCCAGCAGTCAATTATACAGGGGAGCTTTCTTT. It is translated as CASSQLYRGAFF.

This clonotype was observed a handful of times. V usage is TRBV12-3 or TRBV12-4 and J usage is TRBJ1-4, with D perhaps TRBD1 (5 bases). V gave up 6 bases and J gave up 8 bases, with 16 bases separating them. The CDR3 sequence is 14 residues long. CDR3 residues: CASSPTAFGEKLFF. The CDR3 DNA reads TGTGCCAGCAGCCCGACAGCTTTCGGGGAAAAACTGTTTTTT.

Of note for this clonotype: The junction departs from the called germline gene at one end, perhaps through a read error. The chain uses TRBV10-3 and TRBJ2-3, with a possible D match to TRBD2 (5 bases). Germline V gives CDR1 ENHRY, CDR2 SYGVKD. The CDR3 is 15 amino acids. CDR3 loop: CGISPRVAGTDTQYF. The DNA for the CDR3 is TGTGGCATCAGCCCGCGGGTGGCGGGCACAGATACGCAGTATTTT.

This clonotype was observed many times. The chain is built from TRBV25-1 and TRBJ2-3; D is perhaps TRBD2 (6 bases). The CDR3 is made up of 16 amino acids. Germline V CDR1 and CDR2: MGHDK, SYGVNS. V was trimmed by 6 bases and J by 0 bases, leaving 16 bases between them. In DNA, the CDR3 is TGTGCCAGCAGCTCTCGTGCAGCGGGTAGCACAGATACGCAGTATTTT. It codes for CASSSRAAGSTDTQYF.

The CDR3 DNA is TGTGCCTGGAGTGTAGGTTCTAATTCACCCCTCCACTTT. Protein product: CAWSVGSNSPLHF. The chain couples TRBV30 to TRBJ1-6; D is undetermined. This CDR3 is built from 13 residues. Per germline, CDR1 GTSNPN and CDR2 SVGIG (reference sequence). V lost 0 bases and J 6 bases, leaving 6 bases between the germline ends.

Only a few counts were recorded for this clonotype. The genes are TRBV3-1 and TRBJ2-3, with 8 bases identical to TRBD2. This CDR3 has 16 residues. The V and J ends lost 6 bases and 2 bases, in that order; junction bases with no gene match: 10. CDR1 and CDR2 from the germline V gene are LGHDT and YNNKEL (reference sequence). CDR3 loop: CASSPWRGEYTDTQYF. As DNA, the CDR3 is TGTGCCAGCAGTCCGTGGCGGGGGGAATACACAGATACGCAGTATTTT.

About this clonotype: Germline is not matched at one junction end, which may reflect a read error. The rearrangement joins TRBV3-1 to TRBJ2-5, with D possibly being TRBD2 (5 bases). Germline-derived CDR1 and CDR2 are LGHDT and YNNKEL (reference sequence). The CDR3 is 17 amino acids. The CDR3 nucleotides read TGTGCCAGCAGCCAGTGGAGGAAATCGTTCGGGTTGCATGAGCAGTACTTT. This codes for CASSQWRKSFGLHEQYF.

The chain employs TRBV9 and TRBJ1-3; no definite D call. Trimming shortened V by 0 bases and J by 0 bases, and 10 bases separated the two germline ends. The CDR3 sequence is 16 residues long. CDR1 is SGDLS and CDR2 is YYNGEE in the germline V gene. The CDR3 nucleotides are TGTGCCAGCAGCGTAGGGCAGGTCTTCTCTGGAAACACCATATATTTT. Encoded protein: CASSVGQVFSGNTIYF.

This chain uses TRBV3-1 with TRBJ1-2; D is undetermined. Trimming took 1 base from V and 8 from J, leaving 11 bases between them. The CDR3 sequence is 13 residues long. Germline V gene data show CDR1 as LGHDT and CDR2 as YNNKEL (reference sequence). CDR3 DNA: TGTGCCAGCAGCCAAGGGGCTTCCTCCGGCTACACCTTC. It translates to CASSQGASSGYTF. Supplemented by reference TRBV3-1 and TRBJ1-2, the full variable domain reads DTAVSQTPKYLVTQMGNDKSIKCEQNLGHDTMYWYKQDSKKFLKIMFSYNNKELIINETVPNRFSPKSPDKAHLNLHINSLELGDSAVYFCASSQGASSGYTFGSGTRLTVV.

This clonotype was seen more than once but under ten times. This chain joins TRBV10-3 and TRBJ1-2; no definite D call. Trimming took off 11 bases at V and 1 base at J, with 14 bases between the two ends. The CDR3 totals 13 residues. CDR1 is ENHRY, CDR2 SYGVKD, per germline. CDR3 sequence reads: CASSDGLNYGYTF. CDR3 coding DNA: TGTGCCTCCTCGGACGGACTTAACTATGGCTACACCTTC.

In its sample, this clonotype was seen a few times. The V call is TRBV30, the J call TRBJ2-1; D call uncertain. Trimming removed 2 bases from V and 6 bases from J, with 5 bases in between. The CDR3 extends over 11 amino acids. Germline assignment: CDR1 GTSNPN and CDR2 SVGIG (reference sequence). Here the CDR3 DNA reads TGTGCCTGGAGTATATTCAATGAGCAGTTCTTC. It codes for CAWSIFNEQFF.

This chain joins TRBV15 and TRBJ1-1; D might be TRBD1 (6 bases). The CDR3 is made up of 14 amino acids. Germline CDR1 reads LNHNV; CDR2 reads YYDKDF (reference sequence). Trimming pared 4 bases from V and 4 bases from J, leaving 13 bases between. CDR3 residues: CATSITGLGTEAFF. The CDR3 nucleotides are TGTGCCACCAGCATAACAGGGCTAGGCACTGAAGCTTTCTTT.

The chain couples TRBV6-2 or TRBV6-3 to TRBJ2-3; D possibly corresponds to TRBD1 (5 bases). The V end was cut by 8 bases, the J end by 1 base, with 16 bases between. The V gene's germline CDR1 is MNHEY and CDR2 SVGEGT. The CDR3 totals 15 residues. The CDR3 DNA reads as TGTGCCAGCCACCCTGAGCAGGGTCGCACAGATACGCAGTATTTT. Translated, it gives CASHPEQGRTDTQYF.

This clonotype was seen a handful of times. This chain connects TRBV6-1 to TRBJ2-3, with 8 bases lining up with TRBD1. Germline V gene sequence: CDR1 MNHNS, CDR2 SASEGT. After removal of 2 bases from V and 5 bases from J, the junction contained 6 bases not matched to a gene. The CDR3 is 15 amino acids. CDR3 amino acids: CASSEFQGAGDTQYF. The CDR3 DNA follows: TGTGCCAGCAGTGAATTTCAGGGGGCGGGAGATACGCAGTATTTT.

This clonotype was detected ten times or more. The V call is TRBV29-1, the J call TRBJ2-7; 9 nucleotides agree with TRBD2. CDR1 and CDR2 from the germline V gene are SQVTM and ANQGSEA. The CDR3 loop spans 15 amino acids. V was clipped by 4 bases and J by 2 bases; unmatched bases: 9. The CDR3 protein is CSVAPLAGRTYEQYF. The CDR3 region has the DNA TGCAGCGTTGCTCCCCTAGCGGGACGAACCTACGAGCAGTACTTC.

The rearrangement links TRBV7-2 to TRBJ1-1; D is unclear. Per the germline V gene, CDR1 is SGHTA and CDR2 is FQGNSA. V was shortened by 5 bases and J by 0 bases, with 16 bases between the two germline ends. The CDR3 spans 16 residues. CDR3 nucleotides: TGTGCCAGCAGCCCTGACCCCATTTTTATGAACACTGAAGCTTTCTTT. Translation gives CASSPDPIFMNTEAFF.

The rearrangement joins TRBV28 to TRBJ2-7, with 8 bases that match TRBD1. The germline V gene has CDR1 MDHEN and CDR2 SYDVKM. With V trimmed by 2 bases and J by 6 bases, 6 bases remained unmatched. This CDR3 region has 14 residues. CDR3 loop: CASSLTGGWGEQYF. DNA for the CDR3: TGTGCCAGCAGTTTAACAGGGGGTTGGGGCGAGCAGTACTTC.

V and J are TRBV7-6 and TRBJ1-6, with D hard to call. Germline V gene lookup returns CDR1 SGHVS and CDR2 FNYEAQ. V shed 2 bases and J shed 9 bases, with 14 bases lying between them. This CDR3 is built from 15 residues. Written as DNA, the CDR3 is TGTGCCAGCAGCTTAAGGTTGGGGTTGGGTTCACCCCTCCACTTT. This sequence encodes CASSLRLGLGSPLHF.

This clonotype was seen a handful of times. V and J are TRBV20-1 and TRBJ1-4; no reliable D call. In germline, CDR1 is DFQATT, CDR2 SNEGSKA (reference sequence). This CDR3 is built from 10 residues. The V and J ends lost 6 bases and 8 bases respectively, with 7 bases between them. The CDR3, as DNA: TGCAGTGCCCTGGGGGAAAAACTGTTTTTT. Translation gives CSALGEKLFF.

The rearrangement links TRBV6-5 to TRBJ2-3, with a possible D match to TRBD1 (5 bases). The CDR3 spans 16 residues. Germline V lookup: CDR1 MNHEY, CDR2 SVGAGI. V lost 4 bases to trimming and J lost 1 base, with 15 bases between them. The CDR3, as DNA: TGTGCCAGCAGTTTTGGGGCAATGCCCGGCACAGATACGCAGTATTTT. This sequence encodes CASSFGAMPGTDTQYF.